The clone carrying this T cell receptor beta chain was counted a single time. The data originate from a study of blood T cell repertoires in COVID-19. At the level of the study: Sites in the United States, Italy and Spain provided acute and convalescent COVID-19 samples. Sample material is recorded as cDNA or gDNA derived from T cells, B-cell-depleted T cells, or PBMCs.

Authors' data handling: The authors estimated nucleated cell counts from reference gene primer amplification. Sequenced by immunoSEQ multiplex PCR; TCRdb stores in-frame clones only, minus some. V, J and clone size were drawn from that table, and D and trimming were deduced from the DNA. The table lists about 170,000 clones, roughly nine tenths of them singletons. Trimming pared 2 bases from V and 6 bases from J, leaving 12 bases between. The CDR3 runs 14 residues. Per the germline V gene, CDR1 is SGHRS and CDR2 is YFSETQ. The sequenced material came from peripheral blood. This chain connects TRBV5-1 to TRBJ2-1, with D unclear. The TCR comes from a man between 70 and 80 years old with acute or convalescent COVID-19. The CDR3 sequence is CASSFAVMVNEQFF. The DNA of the CDR3 is TGCGCCAGCAGCTTCGCGGTGATGGTCAATGAGCAGTTCTTC.